This is a list of T cell receptor beta chains from one sample in a study of Ad26.COV2.S vaccination and SARS-CoV-2 variants. Using immunoSEQ multiplex PCR, the repertoire was profiled, and TCRdb retains in-frame clones only, with some absent. The table includes roughly 400,000 clones, roughly 90% detected once. Sequencing used peripheral blood, obtained in a trial of Ad26.COV2.S vaccine versus placebo. These receptors all stem from a person aged 18-60 years who received the Ad26.COV2.S COVID-19 vaccine or a placebo. CDR3s include the opening cysteine and the closing phenylalanine or tryptophan. Each record gives: D gene, clone size, J gene, V gene, CDR3 protein, CDR3 DNA. The D gene is left open where the match is weak. The size field is filled for only some rows; it gives once, few, many or a size class.

d_gene: TRBD1; abundance: .; j_gene: TRBJ1-5; v_gene: TRBV5-1; CDR3aa: CASSLGQANQPQHF; CDR3nt: TGCGCCAGCAGCCTAGGACAGGCCAATCAGCCCCAGCATTTT
d_gene: .; abundance: .; j_gene: TRBJ1-5; v_gene: TRBV6-2/TRBV6-3; CDR3aa: CASSYSVEPQHF; CDR3nt: TGTGCCAGCAGTTACTCCGTCGAGCCCCAGCATTTT
d_gene: .; abundance: .; j_gene: TRBJ1-2; v_gene: TRBV29-1; CDR3aa: CSVDGQTSNYGYTF; CDR3nt: TGCAGCGTCGACGGACAGACATCTAACTATGGCTACACCTTC
d_gene: TRBD2; abundance: .; j_gene: TRBJ2-1; v_gene: TRBV7-9; CDR3aa: CASSLTSGGNEQFF; CDR3nt: TGTGCCAGCAGCCTCACTAGCGGGGGGAATGAGCAGTTCTTC
d_gene: .; abundance: .; j_gene: TRBJ2-1; v_gene: TRBV19; CDR3aa: CASTPLSGNEQFF; CDR3nt: TGTGCCAGTACCCCCTTGTCCGGGAATGAGCAGTTCTTC
d_gene: TRBD1; abundance: .; j_gene: TRBJ2-5; v_gene: TRBV29-1; CDR3aa: CSAGQTQETQYF; CDR3nt: TGCAGCGCGGGACAGACACAAGAGACCCAGTACTTC
d_gene: .; abundance: .; j_gene: TRBJ1-6; v_gene: TRBV9; CDR3aa: CASSPKGYSPLHF; CDR3nt: TGTGCCAGCAGCCCTAAGGGGTATTCACCCCTCCACTTT
d_gene: .; abundance: .; j_gene: TRBJ2-3; v_gene: TRBV7-2; CDR3aa: CASSFSAGTDTQYF; CDR3nt: TGTGCCAGCAGCTTCTCTGCCGGCACAGATACGCAGTATTTT
d_gene: .; abundance: once; j_gene: TRBJ1-6; v_gene: TRBV19; CDR3aa: CASSIYGGALNSPLHF; CDR3nt: TGTGCCAGTAGTATTTACGGGGGCGCCCTTAATTCACCCCTCCACTTT
d_gene: .; abundance: .; j_gene: TRBJ2-7; v_gene: TRBV6-2/TRBV6-3; CDR3aa: CASSYIGRRPVEQYF; CDR3nt: TGTGCCAGCAGTTACATAGGCAGGCGCCCGGTCGAGCAGTACTTC
d_gene: .; abundance: .; j_gene: TRBJ2-1; v_gene: TRBV7-9; CDR3aa: CASSVPGLNEQFF; CDR3nt: TGTGCCAGCAGCGTGCCGGGACTCAATGAGCAGTTCTTC
d_gene: .; abundance: .; j_gene: TRBJ2-3; v_gene: TRBV3-1/TRBV3-2; CDR3aa: CASSQDLRDSQVSDTQYF; CDR3nt: TGTGCCAGCAGCCAAGACCTCAGGGACTCACAGGTTTCAGATACGCAGTATTTT